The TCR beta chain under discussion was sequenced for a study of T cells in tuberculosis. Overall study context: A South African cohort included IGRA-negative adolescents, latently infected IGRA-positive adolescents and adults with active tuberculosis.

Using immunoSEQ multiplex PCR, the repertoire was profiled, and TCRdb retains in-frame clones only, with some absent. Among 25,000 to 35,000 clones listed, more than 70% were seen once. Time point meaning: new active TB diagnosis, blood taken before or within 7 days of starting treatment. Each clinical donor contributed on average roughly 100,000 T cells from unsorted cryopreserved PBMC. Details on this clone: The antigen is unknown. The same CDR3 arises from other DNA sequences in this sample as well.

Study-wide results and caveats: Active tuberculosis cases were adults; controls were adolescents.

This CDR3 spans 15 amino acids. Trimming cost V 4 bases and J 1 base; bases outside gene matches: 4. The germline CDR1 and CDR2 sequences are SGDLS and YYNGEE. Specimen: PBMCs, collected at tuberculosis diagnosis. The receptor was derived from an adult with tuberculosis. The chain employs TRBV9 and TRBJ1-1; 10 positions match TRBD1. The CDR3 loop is CASSPRQGANTEAFF. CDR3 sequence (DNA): TGTGCCAGCAGCCCCAGACAGGGGGCGAACACTGAAGCTTTCTTT. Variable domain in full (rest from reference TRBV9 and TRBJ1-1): DSGVTQTPKHLITATGQRVTLRCSPRSGDLSVYWYQQSLDQGLQFLIQYYNGEERAKGNILERFSAQQFPDLHSELNLSSLELGDSALYFCASSPRQGANTEAFFGQGTRLTVV.